The rows below give T cell receptor beta chains drawn from one sample of a study of cytomegalovirus exposure and HLA in healthy donors. Here immunoSEQ multiplex PCR was the method, and the copy in TCRdb shows in-frame clones only, minus some. There are more than 200,000 clones in the sample; more than 60% occur only once, and 0.2% to 0.25% lies in the top ten. Sequences were obtained from PBMCs. These receptors originate from a girl aged 2-15 years in good health and CMV-seronegative. Both conserved end residues are part of each CDR3. Fields, in order: clone size, V gene, D gene, J gene, CDR3 DNA, CDR3 protein. A D gene is named only where the DNA matches it firmly. Clone size appears in some rows only: once, few, many, or a class for an expanded clone.

clone size: NA; V gene: TRBV7-2; D gene: TRBD2; J gene: TRBJ2-1; CDR3 DNA: TGTGCCAGCAGCGGATGGACTAGCGGGAGTTTAAGCGAGCAGTTCTTC; CDR3 protein: CASSGWTSGSLSEQFF
clone size: NA; V gene: TRBV5-1; D gene: TRBD2; J gene: TRBJ2-1; CDR3 DNA: TGCGCCAGCAGCTTGGTATCTAGCGGGCTAAACAATGAGCAGTTCTTC; CDR3 protein: CASSLVSSGLNNEQFF
clone size: NA; V gene: TRBV29-1; D gene: NA; J gene: TRBJ1-1; CDR3 DNA: TGCAGCGTTGGTCGGACATTGAACACTGAAGCTTTCTTT; CDR3 protein: CSVGRTLNTEAFF
clone size: NA; V gene: TRBV7-9; D gene: TRBD1; J gene: TRBJ1-2; CDR3 DNA: TGTGCCAGCAGCTTACTCTCCCGGGACAGGGTCTATGGCTACACCTTC; CDR3 protein: CASSLLSRDRVYGYTF
clone size: NA; V gene: TRBV19; D gene: NA; J gene: TRBJ1-1; CDR3 DNA: TGTGCCAGTATGGGGTGGCAGGGTCTTACTCTCTTT; CDR3 protein: CASMGWQGLTLF
clone size: NA; V gene: TRBV5-6; D gene: NA; J gene: TRBJ1-5; CDR3 DNA: TGTGCCAGCAGCTTGGGCAGTCTCAATCAGCCCCAGCATTTT; CDR3 protein: CASSLGSLNQPQHF
clone size: NA; V gene: TRBV9; D gene: TRBD1; J gene: TRBJ2-3; CDR3 DNA: TGTGCCAGCAGCGTAGACAGGGGGGAAGATACGCAGTATTTT; CDR3 protein: CASSVDRGEDTQYF
clone size: few; V gene: TRBV6-5; D gene: NA; J gene: TRBJ2-7; CDR3 DNA: TGTGCCAGCAGTTACTCATATCCCAGCTACGAGCAGTACTTC; CDR3 protein: CASSYSYPSYEQYF
clone size: NA; V gene: TRBV27; D gene: TRBD1; J gene: TRBJ2-3; CDR3 DNA: TGTGCCAGCAGCACAGGGGGCGGACGCAGAGATACGCAGTATTTT; CDR3 protein: CASSTGGGRRDTQYF
clone size: NA; V gene: TRBV6-1; D gene: TRBD2; J gene: TRBJ2-3; CDR3 DNA: TGTGCCAGCAGAGTGTCTAGCGGGGATACGCAGTATTTT; CDR3 protein: CASRVSSGDTQYF
clone size: NA; V gene: TRBV5-1; D gene: TRBD2; J gene: TRBJ2-1; CDR3 DNA: TGCGCCAGCAGCTTGGCGGCGGGAGAATCCTACAATGAGCAGTTCTTC; CDR3 protein: CASSLAAGESYNEQFF
clone size: NA; V gene: TRBV18; D gene: NA; J gene: TRBJ2-7; CDR3 DNA: TGTGCCAGCTCCCGCGACAGGCTCTACGAGCAGTACTTC; CDR3 protein: CASSRDRLYEQYF
clone size: few; V gene: TRBV19; D gene: NA; J gene: TRBJ2-5; CDR3 DNA: TGTGCCAGTAGCTTATTTTCGAGAGTGGAGACCCAGTACTTC; CDR3 protein: CASSLFSRVETQYF
clone size: NA; V gene: TRBV30; D gene: NA; J gene: TRBJ1-2; CDR3 DNA: TGTGCCTGGAGTGAGCCCTATGGCTACACCTTC; CDR3 protein: CAWSEPYGYTF
clone size: NA; V gene: TRBV7-8; D gene: NA; J gene: TRBJ2-5; CDR3 DNA: TGTGCCACCACTCCTGCTCCGCGCGGAGAGACCCAGTACTTC; CDR3 protein: CATTPAPRGETQYF
clone size: NA; V gene: TRBV19; D gene: TRBD1; J gene: TRBJ2-1; CDR3 DNA: TGTGCCAGTAGTATAGATCGGACAGGGCGAATCAATGAGCAGTTCTTC; CDR3 protein: CASSIDRTGRINEQFF
clone size: NA; V gene: TRBV6-5; D gene: NA; J gene: TRBJ2-3; CDR3 DNA: TGTGCCGTCGGGGGATGGGACAGAGCAGATACGCAGTATTTT; CDR3 protein: CAVGGWDRADTQYF
clone size: NA; V gene: TRBV6-4; D gene: NA; J gene: TRBJ1-5; CDR3 DNA: TGTGCCAGCAGTGAGGTCGGGGATCCCAATCAGCCCCAGCATTTT; CDR3 protein: CASSEVGDPNQPQHF
clone size: NA; V gene: TRBV6-5; D gene: NA; J gene: TRBJ2-5; CDR3 DNA: TGTGCCAGCAGGGTCCTTAACGCGGGTTGGGAGACCCAGTACTTC; CDR3 protein: CASRVLNAGWETQYF
clone size: NA; V gene: TRBV5-1; D gene: TRBD1; J gene: TRBJ2-3; CDR3 DNA: TGCGCCAGCAGCCGGGGACAGGGTTATTCAGATACGCAGTATTTT; CDR3 protein: CASSRGQGYSDTQYF
clone size: once; V gene: TRBV5-6; D gene: NA; J gene: TRBJ2-7; CDR3 DNA: TGTGCCAGCAGCTTGTTAGGGAGTTTTTTGTACGAGCAGTACTTC; CDR3 protein: CASSLLGSFLYEQYF
clone size: NA; V gene: TRBV11-2; D gene: NA; J gene: TRBJ1-2; CDR3 DNA: TGTGCCAGCAGCTTAGACCTCAGGGATGGCTACACCTTC; CDR3 protein: CASSLDLRDGYTF
clone size: NA; V gene: TRBV9; D gene: NA; J gene: TRBJ2-1; CDR3 DNA: TGTGCCAGCAGCGTAGTCCGGCAGGGAGGCTACAATGAGCAGTTCTTC; CDR3 protein: CASSVVRQGGYNEQFF
clone size: NA; V gene: TRBV5-4; D gene: NA; J gene: TRBJ1-5; CDR3 DNA: TGTGCCAGCAGCTTGGCAGGCAATCAGCCCCAGCATTTT; CDR3 protein: CASSLAGNQPQHF
clone size: NA; V gene: TRBV11-3; D gene: TRBD2; J gene: TRBJ2-2; CDR3 DNA: TGTGCCAGCAGCTTAGCGGGAGGGCCCGGGGAGCTGTTTTTT; CDR3 protein: CASSLAGGPGELFF
clone size: NA; V gene: TRBV30; D gene: TRBD2; J gene: TRBJ2-2; CDR3 DNA: TGTGCCTGGAGTGTATACCGGGAGGAACTAAACACCGGGGAGCTGTTTTTT; CDR3 protein: CAWSVYREELNTGELFF
clone size: NA; V gene: TRBV5-4; D gene: NA; J gene: TRBJ2-2; CDR3 DNA: TGTGCCAGCAGCCCCACGTCAGGTCACACCGGGGAGCTGTTTTTT; CDR3 protein: CASSPTSGHTGELFF
clone size: once; V gene: TRBV27; D gene: NA; J gene: TRBJ1-6; CDR3 DNA: TGTGCCAGCAGTGCCTATAGCTCCTATAATTCACCCCTCCACTTT; CDR3 protein: CASSAYSSYNSPLHF
clone size: NA; V gene: TRBV6-1; D gene: NA; J gene: TRBJ2-7; CDR3 DNA: TGTGCCAGCAGTGAACCCGTGGCGGGTTTCTCCTACGAGCAGTACTTC; CDR3 protein: CASSEPVAGFSYEQYF
clone size: NA; V gene: TRBV30; D gene: TRBD1; J gene: TRBJ2-5; CDR3 DNA: TGTGCCTGGTCTCACAGGGGGCGCGGGACCCAGTACTTC; CDR3 protein: CAWSHRGRGTQYF
clone size: NA; V gene: TRBV6-5; D gene: NA; J gene: TRBJ1-3; CDR3 DNA: TGTGCCAGCAGCCAGGGAGGGCGAGGCACCATATATTTT; CDR3 protein: CASSQGGRGTIYF
clone size: NA; V gene: TRBV9; D gene: TRBD1; J gene: TRBJ2-7; CDR3 DNA: TGTGCCAGCAGCGTAGGGCAGGGGGCTTACGAGCAGTACTTC; CDR3 protein: CASSVGQGAYEQYF
clone size: NA; V gene: TRBV2; D gene: TRBD1; J gene: TRBJ2-1; CDR3 DNA: TGTGCCAGCAGTTCCACAGGGGGCGATGAGCAGTTCTTC; CDR3 protein: CASSSTGGDEQFF
clone size: once; V gene: TRBV5-6; D gene: TRBD1; J gene: TRBJ1-1; CDR3 DNA: TGTGCCAGCAGCTTGGCCAGGGGGGTCTCTGAAGCTTTCTTT; CDR3 protein: CASSLARGVSEAFF
clone size: NA; V gene: TRBV25-1; D gene: NA; J gene: TRBJ2-7; CDR3 DNA: TGTGCCAGCAGTGAAGTGGGGGCAGGGGTATACTACGAGCAGCACTTC; CDR3 protein: CASSEVGAGVYYEQHF
clone size: NA; V gene: TRBV7-9; D gene: TRBD2; J gene: TRBJ2-7; CDR3 DNA: TGTTCCAGCAGCCTAGTCCCGGGACTAGCGGAGCCGGGTGGAGAGCAGTACTTC; CDR3 protein: CSSSLVPGLAEPGGEQYF
clone size: NA; V gene: TRBV9; D gene: TRBD2; J gene: TRBJ2-2; CDR3 DNA: TGTGCCAGCAGCGTTATAGCGGGGGGCACCGGGGAGCTGTTTTTT; CDR3 protein: CASSVIAGGTGELFF
clone size: NA; V gene: TRBV27; D gene: NA; J gene: TRBJ1-1; CDR3 DNA: TGTGCCAGCAGTTTGAGCTGGAAGGGGGACACTGAAGCTTTCTTT; CDR3 protein: CASSLSWKGDTEAFF
clone size: NA; V gene: TRBV5-1; D gene: NA; J gene: TRBJ2-1; CDR3 DNA: TGCGCCAGCAGCTTGGTGTGCTATCCCTCCTACAATGAGCAGTTCTTC; CDR3 protein: CASSLVCYPSYNEQFF
clone size: NA; V gene: TRBV2; D gene: NA; J gene: TRBJ1-1; CDR3 DNA: TGTGCCAGCAGTGAAGTGGCCAACCGACTCTACACTGAAGCTTTCTTT; CDR3 protein: CASSEVANRLYTEAFF
clone size: NA; V gene: TRBV27; D gene: NA; J gene: TRBJ1-4; CDR3 DNA: TGTGCCAGCGCTACAGGGTTAATGAGGAAACTGTTTTTT; CDR3 protein: CASATGLMRKLFF
clone size: NA; V gene: TRBV30; D gene: NA; J gene: TRBJ2-4; CDR3 DNA: TGTGCCTGGAGCGGAAGGGGCTCGGGCATTCAGTACTTC; CDR3 protein: CAWSGRGSGIQYF
clone size: NA; V gene: TRBV7-9; D gene: TRBD2; J gene: TRBJ2-1; CDR3 DNA: TGTGCCAGCAGCCGCCGACCGGGACTAGTAGGACACGAGTGGCAGTTCTTC; CDR3 protein: CASSRRPGLVGHEWQFF
clone size: NA; V gene: TRBV10-2; D gene: NA; J gene: TRBJ1-2; CDR3 DNA: TGCGCCAGCAATACCGGCTATGGCTACACCTTC; CDR3 protein: CASNTGYGYTF
clone size: once; V gene: TRBV15; D gene: NA; J gene: TRBJ2-3; CDR3 DNA: TGTGCCACCAGCGGATCAGGGTTGACAGATACGCAGTATTTT; CDR3 protein: CATSGSGLTDTQYF
clone size: NA; V gene: TRBV9; D gene: TRBD1; J gene: TRBJ1-1; CDR3 DNA: TGTGCCAGCAGCCCACAGGGGTCAGCTTTCTTT; CDR3 protein: CASSPQGSAFF
clone size: few; V gene: TRBV29-1; D gene: TRBD2; J gene: TRBJ2-3; CDR3 DNA: TGCAGCGTTGGCCCTAGCGGCTCTCCAGATACGCAGTATTTT; CDR3 protein: CSVGPSGSPDTQYF
clone size: few; V gene: TRBV5-6; D gene: NA; J gene: TRBJ2-5; CDR3 DNA: TGTGCCAGCAGCTTGGCCAGGGGCCAAGAGACCCAGTACTTC; CDR3 protein: CASSLARGQETQYF
clone size: once; V gene: TRBV11-2; D gene: TRBD2; J gene: TRBJ2-7; CDR3 DNA: TGTGCCAGCAGCCTTCCTAGCGGACCTTCCTACGAGCAGTACTTC; CDR3 protein: CASSLPSGPSYEQYF
clone size: NA; V gene: TRBV2; D gene: TRBD1; J gene: TRBJ2-3; CDR3 DNA: TGTGCCAGCAGTGATCGGACAGGGGCAAAAGATACGCAGTATTTT; CDR3 protein: CASSDRTGAKDTQYF
clone size: NA; V gene: TRBV6-6; D gene: NA; J gene: TRBJ1-6; CDR3 DNA: TGTGCCAGCAGTTACTCCCAGGGCTTCAATTCACCCCTCCACTTT; CDR3 protein: CASSYSQGFNSPLHF
clone size: few; V gene: TRBV25-1; D gene: TRBD2; J gene: TRBJ2-7; CDR3 DNA: TGTGCCAGCAGCCCTGGGGGGGTCTCGGGCGAGCAGTACTTC; CDR3 protein: CASSPGGVSGEQYF
clone size: NA; V gene: TRBV27; D gene: NA; J gene: TRBJ2-7; CDR3 DNA: TGTGCCAGCAGTCGTACAGGAATCTACGAGCAGTACTTC; CDR3 protein: CASSRTGIYEQYF
clone size: NA; V gene: TRBV7-9; D gene: TRBD1; J gene: TRBJ1-2; CDR3 DNA: TGTGCCAGCAGCTTACGACAGGGGGCCTATGGCTACACCTTC; CDR3 protein: CASSLRQGAYGYTF
clone size: NA; V gene: TRBV15; D gene: TRBD2; J gene: TRBJ2-7; CDR3 DNA: TGTGCCACCAGCAGAGGACTAGCGGGTTACTACGAGCAGTACTTC; CDR3 protein: CATSRGLAGYYEQYF
clone size: once; V gene: TRBV5-6; D gene: NA; J gene: TRBJ1-2; CDR3 DNA: TGTGCCAGCAGCTTGGCCGGGGGGGCGAGAGGCTACACCTTC; CDR3 protein: CASSLAGGARGYTF
clone size: NA; V gene: TRBV6-5; D gene: NA; J gene: TRBJ2-1; CDR3 DNA: TGTGCCAGCAGTTACGAGACTAGTGGCAATGAGCAGTTCTTC; CDR3 protein: CASSYETSGNEQFF
clone size: NA; V gene: TRBV5-6; D gene: TRBD2; J gene: TRBJ2-1; CDR3 DNA: TGTGCCAGCAGCTTGGTAGGGACTAGCGGGGGGGCCCATGAGCAGTTCTTC; CDR3 protein: CASSLVGTSGGAHEQFF